The 8 T cell receptor beta chains in this list originate from one sample, sequenced in a study of blood T cells in healthy people across ages. A second about 7 to 11 cycle PCR used barcoded and J-beta primers. TCRdb analysed the 5' RACE reads with MiXCR anew, one entry per CDR3 protein. This sample has approximately 600,000 distinct CDR3 sequences, with roughly three fifths found just once. The source material was blood. The receptors here all came from a man aged 60-69 years in good health.

The chain joins TRBV27 to TRBJ2-7; maybe TRBD1 (6 bases). Trimming left V 5 bases short and J 6 bases short, with 14 bases between. The CDR3 loop spans 13 amino acids. From germline, CDR1 is MNHEY and CDR2 SMNVEV (reference sequence). The CDR3 nucleotides read TGTGCCAGCAGTCAACAGGGAACTGGCGAGCAGTACTTC. Translated, it gives CASSQQGTGEQYF.

This clonotype occurred a few times. The V call is TRBV15, the J call TRBJ2-5, with D possibly matching TRBD2 (6 bases). V lost 8 bases to trimming and J lost 9 bases, with 13 bases between them. Germline CDR1 and CDR2: LNHNV and YYDKDF (reference sequence). The CDR3 totals 11 residues. CDR3 protein: CATGSTGAQYF. DNA of the CDR3: TGTGCCACCGGTAGCACGGGGGCCCAGTACTTC.

This rearrangement joins TRBV12-3 or TRBV12-4 to TRBJ2-7; unclear D gene. The CDR3 consists of 12 residues. V lost 8 bases, J lost 3 bases, and 11 bases lay in between. CDR3 sequence: CASSIKIYEQYF. CDR3 coding DNA: TGTGCCAGCTCAATCAAGATCTACGAGCAGTACTTC.

The CDR3 sequence is CASSGTGTTKETQYF. The CDR3 bases are TGCGCCAGCAGCGGAACCGGGACTACTAAAGAGACCCAGTACTTC. The chain links TRBV5-1 to TRBJ2-5; 7 bases match TRBD2. Germline-derived CDR1 and CDR2 are SGHRS and YFSETQ. The CDR3 contains 15 residues. V was pared by 4 bases and J by 3 bases, with 9 bases of the junction left unmatched.

This clonotype was seen once. The CDR3: CASSYSGRGNTGELFF. CDR3 coding DNA: TGTGCCAGCAGTTACTCGGGCAGGGGAAACACCGGGGAGCTGTTTTTT. This sequence joins TRBV6-5 and TRBJ2-2; maybe TRBD1 (6 bases). The CDR3 length is 16 residues. Germline lookup yields CDR1 MNHEY and CDR2 SVGAGI. V shed 0 bases and J shed 2 bases, with 10 bases lying between them.

The chain employs TRBV20-1 and TRBJ2-1; possible D gene TRBD1, 6 bases. Germline CDR1 and CDR2: DFQATT and SNEGSKA (reference sequence). This CDR3 comprises 15 residues. Trimming removed 3 bases from V and 0 bases from J, with 12 bases in between. The CDR3 here is CSASRAGDSYNEQFF. CDR3 coding DNA: TGCAGTGCTAGTCGAGCAGGGGACTCCTACAATGAGCAGTTCTTC.

The V gene is TRBV11-2, the J gene TRBJ2-3; D uncertain. Germline V lookup: CDR1 SGHAT, CDR2 FQNNGV. The V and J ends lost 5 bases and 6 bases respectively, with 18 bases between them. CDR3 length equals 15 residues. Here the CDR3 DNA reads TGTGCCAGCAGCCGAACCGGGCTGACCAGGGATACGCAGTATTTT. This translates into CASSRTGLTRDTQYF.

The sample holds a few counts of this clonotype. The chain couples TRBV6-5 to TRBJ2-3; D is ambiguous. The CDR3 extends over 13 amino acids. In germline, CDR1 is MNHEY, CDR2 SVGAGI. Trimming stripped 5 bases from V and 2 bases from J, with 8 bases between. The CDR3 DNA sequence: TGTGCCAGCAGTCGAGACCACACAGATACGCAGTATTTT. Amino acids: CASSRDHTDTQYF.